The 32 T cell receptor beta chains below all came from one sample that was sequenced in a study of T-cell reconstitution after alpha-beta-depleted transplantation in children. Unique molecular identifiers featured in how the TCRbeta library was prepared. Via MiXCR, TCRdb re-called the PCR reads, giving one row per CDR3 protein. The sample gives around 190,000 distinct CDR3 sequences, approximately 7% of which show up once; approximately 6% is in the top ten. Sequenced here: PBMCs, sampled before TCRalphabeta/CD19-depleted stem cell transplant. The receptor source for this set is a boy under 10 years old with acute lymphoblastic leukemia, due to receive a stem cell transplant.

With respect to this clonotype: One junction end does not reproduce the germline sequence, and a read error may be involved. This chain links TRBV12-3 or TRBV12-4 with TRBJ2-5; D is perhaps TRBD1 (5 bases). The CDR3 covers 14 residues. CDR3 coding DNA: TGTGCCAGCAGTTTTGATTCAGGGTATGAGACCAAGTACTTC. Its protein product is CASSFDSGYETKYF.

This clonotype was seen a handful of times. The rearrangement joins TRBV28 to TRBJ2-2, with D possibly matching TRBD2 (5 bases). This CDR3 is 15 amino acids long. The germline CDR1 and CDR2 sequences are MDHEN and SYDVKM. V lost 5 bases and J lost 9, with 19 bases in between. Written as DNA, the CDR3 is TGTGCCAGCAGTAAGCGGTCCAAAGGCGGCCGGGAGCTGTTTTTT. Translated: CASSKRSKGGRELFF.

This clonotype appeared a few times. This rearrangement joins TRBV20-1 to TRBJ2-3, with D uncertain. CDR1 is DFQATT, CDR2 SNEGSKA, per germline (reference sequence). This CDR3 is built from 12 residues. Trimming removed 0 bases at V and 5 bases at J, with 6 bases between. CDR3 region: CSARDHLDTQYF. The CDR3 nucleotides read TGCAGTGCTAGAGATCATCTAGATACGCAGTATTTT.

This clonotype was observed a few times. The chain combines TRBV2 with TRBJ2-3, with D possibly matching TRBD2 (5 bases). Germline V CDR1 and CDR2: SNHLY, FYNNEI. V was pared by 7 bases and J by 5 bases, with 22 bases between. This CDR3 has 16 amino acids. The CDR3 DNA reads TGTGCCAGCAATGGACGGATAGATAGCGTTATAGATACGCAGTATTTT. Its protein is CASNGRIDSVIDTQYF.

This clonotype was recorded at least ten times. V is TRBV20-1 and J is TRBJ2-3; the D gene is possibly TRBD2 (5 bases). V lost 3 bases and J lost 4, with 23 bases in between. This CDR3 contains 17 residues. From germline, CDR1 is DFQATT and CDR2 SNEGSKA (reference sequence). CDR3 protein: CSASLAMTLISADTQYF. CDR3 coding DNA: TGCAGTGCTAGTTTAGCGATGACCCTCATTAGCGCAGATACGCAGTATTTT.

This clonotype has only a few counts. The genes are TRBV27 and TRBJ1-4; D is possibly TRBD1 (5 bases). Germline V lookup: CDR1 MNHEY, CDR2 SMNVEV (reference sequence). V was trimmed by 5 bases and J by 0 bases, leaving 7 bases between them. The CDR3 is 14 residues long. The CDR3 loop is CASSVTATNEKLFF. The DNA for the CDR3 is TGTGCCAGCAGTGTGACAGCAACTAATGAAAAACTGTTTTTT.

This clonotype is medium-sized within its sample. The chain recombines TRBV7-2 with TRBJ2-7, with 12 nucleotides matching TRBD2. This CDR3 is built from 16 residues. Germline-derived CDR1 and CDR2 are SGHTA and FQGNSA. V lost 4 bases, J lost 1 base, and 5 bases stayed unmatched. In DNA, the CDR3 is TGTGCCAGCAGCTCCCGACTAGCGGGAGAATCCTACGAGCAGTACTTC. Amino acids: CASSSRLAGESYEQYF. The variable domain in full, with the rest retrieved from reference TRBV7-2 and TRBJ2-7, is GAGVSQSPSNKVTEKGKDVELRCDPISGHTALYWYRQSLGQGLEFLIYFQGNSAPDKSGLPSDRFSAERTGGSVSTLTIQRTQQEDSAVYLCASSSRLAGESYEQYFGPGTRLTVT.

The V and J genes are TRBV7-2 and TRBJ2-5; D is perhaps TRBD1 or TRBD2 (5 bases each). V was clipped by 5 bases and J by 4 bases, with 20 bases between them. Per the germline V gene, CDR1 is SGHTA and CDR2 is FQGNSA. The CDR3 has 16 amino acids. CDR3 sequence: CASSPPLSRAGETQYF. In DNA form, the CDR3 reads TGTGCCAGCAGCCCCCCCCTCTCCAGGGCGGGAGAGACCCAGTACTTC.

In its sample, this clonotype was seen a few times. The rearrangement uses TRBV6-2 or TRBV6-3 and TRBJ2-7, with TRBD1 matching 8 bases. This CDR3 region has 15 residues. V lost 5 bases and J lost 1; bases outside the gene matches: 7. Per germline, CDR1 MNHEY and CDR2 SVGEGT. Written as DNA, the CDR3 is TGTGCCAGCAGTCAAATTGGACAGGGTTCCTACGAGCAGTACTTC. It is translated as CASSQIGQGSYEQYF.

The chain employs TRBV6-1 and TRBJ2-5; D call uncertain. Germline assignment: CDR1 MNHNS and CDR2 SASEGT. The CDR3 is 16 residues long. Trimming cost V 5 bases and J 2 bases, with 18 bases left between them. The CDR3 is CASSPLVAREQETQYF. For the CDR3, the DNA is TGTGCCAGCAGTCCCCTCGTGGCAAGAGAGCAAGAGACCCAGTACTTC.

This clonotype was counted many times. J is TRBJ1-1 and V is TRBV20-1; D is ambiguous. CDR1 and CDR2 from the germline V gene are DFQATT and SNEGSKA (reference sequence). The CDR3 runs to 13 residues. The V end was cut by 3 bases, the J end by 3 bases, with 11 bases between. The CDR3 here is CSARGSADTEAFF. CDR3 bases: TGCAGTGCTAGGGGGTCAGCAGACACTGAAGCTTTCTTT.

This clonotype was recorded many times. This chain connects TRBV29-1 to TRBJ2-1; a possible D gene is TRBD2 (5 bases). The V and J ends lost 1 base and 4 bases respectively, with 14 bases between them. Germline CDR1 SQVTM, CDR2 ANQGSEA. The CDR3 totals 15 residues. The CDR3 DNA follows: TGCAGCGTTGAAGTAACGGGAATGGGGTACAATGAGCAGTTCTTC. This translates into CSVEVTGMGYNEQFF.

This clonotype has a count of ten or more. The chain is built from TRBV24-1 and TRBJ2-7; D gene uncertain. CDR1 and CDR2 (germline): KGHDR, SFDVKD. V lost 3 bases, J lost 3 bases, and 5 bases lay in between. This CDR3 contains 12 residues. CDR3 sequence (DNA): TGTGCCACCAGTGATAGGAGCTACGAGCAGTACTTC. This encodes CATSDRSYEQYF.

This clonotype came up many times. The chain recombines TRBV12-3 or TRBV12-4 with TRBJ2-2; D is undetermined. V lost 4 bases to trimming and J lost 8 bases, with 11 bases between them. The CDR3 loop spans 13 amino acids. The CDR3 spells CASSSSSGGELFF. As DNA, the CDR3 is TGTGCCAGCAGTTCCTCTTCTGGTGGGGAGCTGTTTTTT.

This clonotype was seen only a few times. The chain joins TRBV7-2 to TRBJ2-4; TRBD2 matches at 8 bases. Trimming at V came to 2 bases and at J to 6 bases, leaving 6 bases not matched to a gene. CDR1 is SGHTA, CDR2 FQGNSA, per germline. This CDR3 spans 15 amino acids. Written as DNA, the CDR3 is TGTGCCAGCAGCTTATACGTGAGCGGGGGAAACATTCAGTACTTC. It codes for CASSLYVSGGNIQYF.

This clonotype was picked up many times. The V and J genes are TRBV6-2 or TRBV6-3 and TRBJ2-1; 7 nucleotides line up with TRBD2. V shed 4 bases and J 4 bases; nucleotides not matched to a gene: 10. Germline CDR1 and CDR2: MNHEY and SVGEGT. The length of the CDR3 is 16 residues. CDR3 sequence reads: CASSSAGVIPYNEQFF. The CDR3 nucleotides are TGTGCCAGCAGTTCGGCGGGGGTGATCCCGTACAATGAGCAGTTCTTC.

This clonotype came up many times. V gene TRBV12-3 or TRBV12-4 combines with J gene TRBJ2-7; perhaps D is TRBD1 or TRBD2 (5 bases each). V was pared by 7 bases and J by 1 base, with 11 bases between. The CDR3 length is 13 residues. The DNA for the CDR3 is TGTGCCAGCAAGAGGGACGGATCCTACGAGCAGTACTTC. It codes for CASKRDGSYEQYF.

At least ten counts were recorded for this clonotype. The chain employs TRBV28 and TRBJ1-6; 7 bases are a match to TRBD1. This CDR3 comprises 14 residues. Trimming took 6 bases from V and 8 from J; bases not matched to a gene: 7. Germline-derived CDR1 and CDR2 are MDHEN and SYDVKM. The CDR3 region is CASRQGGSYSPLHF. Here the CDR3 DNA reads TGTGCCAGCAGGCAGGGGGGATCCTATTCACCCCTCCACTTT.

As DNA, the CDR3 is TGCAGTGCTAGGTCCACTTTGCCTAGTTCCCGGAATGAGCAGTTCTTC. Translated: CSARSTLPSSRNEQFF. The chain is built from TRBV20-1 and TRBJ2-1; D unclear. The CDR3 spans 16 residues. V was trimmed by 3 bases and J by 7 bases, leaving 22 bases between them. The V gene's germline CDR1 is DFQATT and CDR2 SNEGSKA (reference sequence).

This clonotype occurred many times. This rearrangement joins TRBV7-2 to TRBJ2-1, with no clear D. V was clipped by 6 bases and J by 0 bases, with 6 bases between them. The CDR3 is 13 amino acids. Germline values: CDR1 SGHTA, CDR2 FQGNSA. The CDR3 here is CASRDPSYNEQFF. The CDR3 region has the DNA TGTGCCAGCAGGGACCCCTCCTACAATGAGCAGTTCTTC.

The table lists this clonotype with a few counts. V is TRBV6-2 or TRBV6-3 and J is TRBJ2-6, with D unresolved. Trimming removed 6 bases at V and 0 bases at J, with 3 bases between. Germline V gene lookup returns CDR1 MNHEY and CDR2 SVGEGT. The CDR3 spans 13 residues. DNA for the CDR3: TGTGCCAGCAGGGGCTCTGGGGCCAACGTCCTGACTTTC. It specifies CASRGSGANVLTF.

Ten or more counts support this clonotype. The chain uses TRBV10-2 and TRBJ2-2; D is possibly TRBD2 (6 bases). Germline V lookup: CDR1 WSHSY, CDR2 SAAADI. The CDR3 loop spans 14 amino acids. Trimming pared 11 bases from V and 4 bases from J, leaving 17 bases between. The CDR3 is CARGGGVGTGELFF. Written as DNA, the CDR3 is TGCGCCCGGGGCGGCGGGGTCGGCACCGGGGAGCTGTTTTTT.

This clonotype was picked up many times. This chain's CDR3 is CASRRDRGSEQFF. The DNA for the CDR3 is TGCGCCAGCAGACGGGACAGGGGGAGTGAGCAGTTCTTC. This chain joins TRBV5-1 and TRBJ2-1; the match to TRBD1 covers 11 bases. J lost 9 bases, V lost 5 bases, and 4 bases had no gene match. Germline V CDR1 and CDR2: SGHRS, YFSETQ. The CDR3 is 13 amino acids.

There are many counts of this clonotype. The CDR3 sequence is CASSTGQGTDTQYF. The CDR3 DNA reads as TGTGCCAGCAGCACCGGACAGGGCACAGATACGCAGTATTTT. V is TRBV7-9 and J is TRBJ2-3, with 7 positions matching TRBD1. Germline values: CDR1 SEHNR, CDR2 FQNEAQ (reference sequence). With V trimmed by 5 bases and J by 1 base, 3 bases remained unmatched. The CDR3 is 14 residues long. Using reference TRBV7-9 and TRBJ2-3 for the parts outside the CDR3, the full variable domain is DTGVSQNPRHKITKRGQNVTFRCDPISEHNRLYWYRQTLGQGPEFLTYFQNEAQLEKSRLLSDRFSAERPKGSFSTLEIQRTEQGDSAMYLCASSTGQGTDTQYFGPGTRLTVL.

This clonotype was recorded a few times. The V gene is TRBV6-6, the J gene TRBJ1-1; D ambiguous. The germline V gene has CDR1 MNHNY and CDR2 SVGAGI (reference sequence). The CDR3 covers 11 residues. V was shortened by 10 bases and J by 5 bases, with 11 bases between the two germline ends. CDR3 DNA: TGTGCCATTAGTAGGGCGACTGAAGCTTTCTTT. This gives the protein CAISRATEAFF.

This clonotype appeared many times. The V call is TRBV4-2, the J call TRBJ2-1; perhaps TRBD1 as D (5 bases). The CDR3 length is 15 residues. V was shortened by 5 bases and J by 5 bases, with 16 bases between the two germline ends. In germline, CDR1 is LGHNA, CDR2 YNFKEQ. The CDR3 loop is CASSSRVQPHNEQFF. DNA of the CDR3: TGTGCCAGCAGCTCCAGGGTCCAGCCTCACAATGAGCAGTTCTTC.

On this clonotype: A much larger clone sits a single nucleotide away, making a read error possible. The CDR3 region has the DNA TGCAGTGCTAGTACTAGCGGGGGGGATATTCAGTTCTTC. Protein: CSASTSGGDIQFF. This chain connects TRBV20-1 to TRBJ2-1, with 13 bases matching TRBD2. Germline assignment: CDR1 DFQATT and CDR2 SNEGSKA (reference sequence). There are 13 residues in the CDR3. Germline trimming cut 3 bases from V and 13 bases from J; bases unmatched to any gene: 6.

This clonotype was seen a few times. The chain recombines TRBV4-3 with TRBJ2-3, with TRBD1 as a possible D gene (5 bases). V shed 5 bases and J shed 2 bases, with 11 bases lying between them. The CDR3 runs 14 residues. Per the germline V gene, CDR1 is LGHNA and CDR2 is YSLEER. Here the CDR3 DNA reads TGCGCCAGCAGCTATGGACAAGACACAGATACGCAGTATTTT. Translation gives CASSYGQDTDTQYF.

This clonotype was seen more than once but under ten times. CDR3 residues: CASSPLAGLYEQYF. The CDR3 coding sequence is TGTGCCAGCAGCCCCCTAGCGGGACTATACGAGCAGTACTTC. The chain uses TRBV3-1 and TRBJ2-7, with 9 positions matching TRBD2. V lost 4 bases and J lost 4; bases outside the gene matches: 5. Per germline, CDR1 LGHDT and CDR2 YNNKEL (reference sequence). This CDR3 has 14 amino acids.

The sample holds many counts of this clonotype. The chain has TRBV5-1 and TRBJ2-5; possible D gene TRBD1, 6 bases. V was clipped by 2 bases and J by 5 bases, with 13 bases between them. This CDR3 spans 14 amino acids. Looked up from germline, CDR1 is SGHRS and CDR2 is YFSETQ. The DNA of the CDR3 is TGCGCCAGCAGCTTCAGGGGAATTGTCGAGACCCAGTACTTC. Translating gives CASSFRGIVETQYF.

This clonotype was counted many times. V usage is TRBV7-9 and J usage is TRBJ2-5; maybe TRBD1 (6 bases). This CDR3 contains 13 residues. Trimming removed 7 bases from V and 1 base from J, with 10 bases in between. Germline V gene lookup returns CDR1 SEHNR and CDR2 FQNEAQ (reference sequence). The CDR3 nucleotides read TGTGCCAGCATCAAGGACAGCCAAGAGACCCAGTACTTC. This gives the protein CASIKDSQETQYF.

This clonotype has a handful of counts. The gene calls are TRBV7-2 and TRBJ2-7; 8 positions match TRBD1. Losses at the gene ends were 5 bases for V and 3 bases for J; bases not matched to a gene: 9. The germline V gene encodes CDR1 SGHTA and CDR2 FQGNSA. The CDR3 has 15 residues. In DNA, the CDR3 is TGTGCCAGCAGCCCCCCGGACAGGGCTTTCTACGAGCAGTACTTC. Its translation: CASSPPDRAFYEQYF.